What follows are 5 T cell receptor beta chains derived from one specimen sequenced in a study of OX40 agonist ivuxolimab in advanced cancers. Produced via immunoSEQ multiplex PCR; TCRdb's table is partial and in-frame only. The sample consists of over 85,000 clones, around 88% of them appearing once. This sample comprised CD4+ or CD8+ T cells sorted from blood, obtained in a trial of the OX40 agonist ivuxolimab. These TCRs come from an adult with an advanced solid tumor such as melanoma, head and neck, liver or kidney cancer.

CDR3 sequence: CAISESLPGLAGGGGEQFF. The CDR3, as DNA: TGTGCCATCAGTGAGTCTCTCCCCGGACTAGCGGGGGGAGGAGGTGAGCAGTTCTTC. V gene TRBV10-3 combines with J gene TRBJ2-1, with 14 nucleotides matching TRBD2. The CDR3 sequence is 19 residues long. V was clipped by 0 bases and J by 9 bases; unmatched bases: 13. The germline CDR1 and CDR2 sequences are ENHRY and SYGVKD.

The rearrangement uses TRBV7-2 and TRBJ2-7; weak D call: TRBD1 (6 bases). Trimming removed 2 bases from V and 6 bases from J, with 20 bases in between. The germline CDR1 and CDR2 sequences are SGHTA and FQGNSA. CDR3 length: 16 residues. This chain's CDR3 is CASSLLRLGGSAEQYF. The DNA for the CDR3 is TGTGCCAGCAGCTTATTACGTCTAGGGGGTAGCGCCGAGCAGTACTTC.

The rearrangement joins TRBV6-6 to TRBJ2-1; a possible D gene is TRBD2 (6 bases). With 1 base removed from V and 4 bases from J, the gap between germline ends came to 14 bases. Germline CDR1 MNHNY, CDR2 SVGAGI (reference sequence). The CDR3 totals 16 residues. CDR3 sequence (DNA): TGTGCCAGCAGTTACTACGGCGGGGAGACTTACAATGAGCAGTTCTTC. Its translation: CASSYYGGETYNEQFF.

The J gene is TRBJ2-5, the V gene TRBV6-6, with D possibly being TRBD1 (5 bases). The germline V and J ends were trimmed by 5 bases and 1 base, with 11 bases remaining between them. The V gene's germline CDR1 is MNHNY and CDR2 SVGAGI (reference sequence). CDR3 length: 14 residues. The CDR3 here is CASSTQATQETQYF. CDR3 DNA sequence: TGTGCCAGCAGTACACAGGCAACCCAAGAGACCCAGTACTTC.

The gene calls are TRBV18 and TRBJ2-7; tentative D call: TRBD1 (6 bases). Germline CDR1 KGHSH, CDR2 LQKENI. This CDR3 region has 17 residues. Trimming stripped 4 bases from V and 0 bases from J, with 19 bases between. The CDR3 loop reads CASSQRPDRRSSYEQYF. The CDR3 DNA follows: TGTGCCAGCTCACAACGCCCAGACAGGAGAAGCTCCTACGAGCAGTACTTC.